These 26 T cell receptor beta chains share one sample of origin, sequenced in a study of beta chain features in type 1 diabetes. Overall study findings and caveats: In every one of the four CD4+ subsets, TCRB CDR3s were moderately but significantly shorter in Type 1 diabetes patients.

Sequencing targeted expressed TCRB transcripts, as all isolated RNA had been reverse transcribed. Generated by immunoSEQ multiplex PCR, the TCRdb table keeps only in-frame clones and is missing some. The repertoire includes more than 95,000 clones, roughly 17% of them detected once, and 2% to 3% sits in the top ten. The antigens of these receptors remain unknown. Source material: central memory CD4+ T cells from blood. These receptors were collected from a man aged 18 to 29 with type 1 diabetes.

This clone was observed a few times. The chain links TRBV5-4 to TRBJ2-1, with 7 positions matching TRBD2. V dropped 0 bases and J dropped 3; count of bases not matched to a gene: 6. This CDR3 has 16 amino acids. Germline CDR1 SGHNT, CDR2 YYREEE (reference sequence). In DNA form, the CDR3 reads TGTGCCAGCAGCTTGGATGGCGGGAGCCTCTACAATGAGCAGTTCTTC. Protein product: CASSLDGGSLYNEQFF.

The J gene is TRBJ2-4, the V gene TRBV7-2; D is perhaps TRBD2 (5 bases). The CDR3 consists of 16 residues. In germline, CDR1 is SGHTA, CDR2 FQGNSA. Trimming left V 0 bases short and J 5 bases short, with 14 bases between. This CDR3 is CASSLARWEPQNIQYF. The CDR3 DNA sequence: TGTGCCAGCAGCTTAGCTCGCTGGGAGCCCCAAAACATTCAGTACTTC.

The rearrangement uses TRBV6-5 and TRBJ1-2; TRBD1 is a possible D gene (6 bases). There are 13 residues in the CDR3. Per the germline V gene, CDR1 is MNHEY and CDR2 is SVGAGI. Trimming removed 6 bases from V and 2 bases from J, with 10 bases in between. Written as DNA, the CDR3 is TGTGCCAGCAGCCGTACAGGGAACTATGGCTACACCTTC. This translates into CASSRTGNYGYTF.

This clone came up once. The chain recombines TRBV2 with TRBJ2-7; TRBD1 matches 8 bases. The CDR3 covers 14 residues. Per the germline V gene, CDR1 is SNHLY and CDR2 is FYNNEI. The ends lost 5 bases at V and 3 bases at J; junction bases unmatched: 6. CDR3 sequence (DNA): TGTGCCAGCAGTACCGGGACAGGTTTCTACGAGCAGTACTTC. It specifies CASSTGTGFYEQYF.

This clone was recorded a few times. V usage is TRBV19 and J usage is TRBJ1-1, with a tentative D call TRBD1 (5 bases). This CDR3 has 14 amino acids. Trimming pared 1 base from V and 5 bases from J, leaving 11 bases between. Germline-derived CDR1 and CDR2 are LNHDA and SQIVND (reference sequence). The CDR3 loop reads CASSIGGRRTEAFF. The CDR3 DNA sequence: TGTGCCAGTAGTATAGGGGGACGGAGAACTGAAGCTTTCTTT.

The chain is built from TRBV28 and TRBJ2-3; D possibly corresponds to TRBD2 (5 bases). The CDR3 is 16 residues long. Trimming cost V 6 bases and J 0 bases, with 16 bases left between them. Germline CDR1 and CDR2: MDHEN and SYDVKM. Here the CDR3 DNA reads TGTGCCAGCAGGCCCAATCGGAAGCGGAGCACAGATACGCAGTATTTT. Protein product: CASRPNRKRSTDTQYF.

This chain joins TRBV5-1 and TRBJ1-1; 7 bases align to TRBD1. V was pared by 4 bases and J by 7 bases, with 7 bases of the junction left unmatched. This CDR3 comprises 13 residues. Germline CDR1 SGHRS, CDR2 YFSETQ. In DNA, the CDR3 is TGCGCCAGCAGCCCGGGACAGAGTTTTGAAGCTTTCTTT. As protein: CASSPGQSFEAFF.

This chain uses TRBV20-1 with TRBJ2-7, with unresolved D. Germline assignment: CDR1 DFQATT and CDR2 SNEGSKA (reference sequence). This CDR3 comprises 11 residues. Trimming left V 6 bases short and J 7 bases short, with 13 bases between. In DNA, the CDR3 is TGCAGTGCCTCCCGTCTTGATGAGCAGTACTTC. Its protein product is CSASRLDEQYF.

The chain couples TRBV2 to TRBJ2-1; a weak D match, TRBD2 (6 bases). V lost 3 bases and J lost 15, with 21 bases in between. The CDR3 has 14 amino acids. Looked up from germline, CDR1 is SNHLY and CDR2 is FYNNEI. The CDR3 is CASSDSGDSALAFF. CDR3 DNA: TGTGCCAGCAGTGATAGTGGGGACTCTGCTTTGGCGTTCTTC.

In this sample, this clone turned up a few times. The chain is built from TRBV25-1 and TRBJ2-1; 10 bases fit TRBD1. There are 15 residues in the CDR3. The trim removed 6 bases at V and 8 bases at J, leaving 10 bases unmatched. CDR1 is MGHDK and CDR2 is SYGVNS in the germline V gene. The CDR3 loop reads CASRTPGTGVHEQFF. The CDR3 coding sequence is TGTGCCAGCAGAACCCCCGGGACAGGGGTCCATGAGCAGTTCTTC.

This clone has just a few counts. V gene TRBV7-9 combines with J gene TRBJ2-1, with no clear D. The CDR3 runs 17 residues. Germline lookup yields CDR1 SEHNR and CDR2 FQNEAQ (reference sequence). Trimming cost V 4 bases and J 0 bases, with 16 bases left between them. The CDR3 sequence: CASSSKNVVSSYNEQFF. The CDR3 nucleotides are TGTGCCAGCAGCTCCAAGAACGTAGTGAGCTCCTACAATGAGCAGTTCTTC.

The rearrangement uses TRBV7-9 and TRBJ2-1; D gene unclear. Germline V lookup: CDR1 SEHNR, CDR2 FQNEAQ (reference sequence). The CDR3 consists of 14 residues. V was trimmed by 7 bases and J by 3 bases, leaving 13 bases between them. DNA of the CDR3: TGTGCCAGCACCAACGGGCTATTCTACAATGAGCAGTTCTTC. Amino acid sequence: CASTNGLFYNEQFF.

In its sample, this clone was seen a few times. The chain is built from TRBV10-3 and TRBJ1-1; 9 bases fit TRBD1. Germline loops: CDR1 ENHRY, CDR2 SYGVKD. The CDR3 has 15 residues. V shed 4 bases and J 3 bases; nucleotides not matched to a gene: 6. Here the CDR3 DNA reads TGTGCCATCAGTGTAACAGGGGGCCAAGACACTGAAGCTTTCTTT. This gives the protein CAISVTGGQDTEAFF.

The chain employs TRBV5-4 and TRBJ2-1; D may be TRBD1 or TRBD2 (8 bases each). V lost 2 bases and J lost 7, with 31 bases in between. Germline-derived CDR1 and CDR2 are SGHNT and YYREEE (reference sequence). The CDR3 runs 20 residues. The CDR3 here is CASSFAGRFTGGTSGNEQFF. The CDR3 DNA is TGTGCCAGCAGCTTTGCCGGGAGATTCACAGGGGGGACTAGTGGGAATGAGCAGTTCTTC.

This clone was recorded once. The chain uses TRBV27 and TRBJ2-1; D unresolved. V shed 4 bases and J shed 10 bases, with 8 bases lying between them. CDR1 MNHEY and CDR2 SMNVEV come from the germline V gene (reference sequence). The CDR3 runs to 11 residues. The CDR3 protein is CASSWVGEQFF. CDR3 in DNA: TGTGCCAGCAGTTGGGTTGGGGAGCAGTTCTTC.

This clone was found a few times. The CDR3 loop is CASSSRTTGELFF. CDR3 sequence (DNA): TGTGCCAGCAGCTCCCGTACCACCGGGGAGCTGTTTTTT. The chain joins TRBV7-2 to TRBJ2-2; no clear D. Germline CDR1 and CDR2: SGHTA and FQGNSA. Trimming stripped 4 bases from V and 4 bases from J, with 7 bases between. The CDR3 runs to 13 residues.

Regarding this clone: The identical CDR3 is also encoded by other nucleotide sequences in the sample. V gene TRBV28 combines with J gene TRBJ2-2; 7 bases map to TRBD1. The ends lost 5 bases at V and 4 bases at J; junction bases unmatched: 13. The CDR3 covers 17 residues. Germline V gives CDR1 MDHEN, CDR2 SYDVKM. In nucleotides, the CDR3 is TGTGCCAGCAGTCCGTCTACAGGGGTTGAGAGCACCGGGGAGCTGTTTTTT. Its protein is CASSPSTGVESTGELFF.

This clone has only a few counts. This sequence is one base from a far larger clone and is likely a read error. The chain joins TRBV7-8 to TRBJ2-3; 9 nucleotides line up with TRBD1. CDR3 length: 14 amino acids. Germline CDR1 reads SGHVS; CDR2 reads FQNEAQ. V shed 5 bases and J 3 bases; nucleotides not matched to a gene: 3. CDR3 in DNA: TGTGCCAGCAGCCCTGGACAGGGGACAGATACGCAGTATTTT. The encoded protein is CASSPGQGTDTQYF. Drawing the rest from reference TRBV7-8 and TRBJ2-3, the complete variable domain is GAGVSQSPRYKVAKRGQDVALRCDPISGHVSLFWYQQALGQGPEFLTYFQNEAQLDKSGLPSDRFFAERPEGSVSTLKIQRTQQEDSAVYLCASSPGQGTDTQYFGPGTRLTVL.

The V call is TRBV7-9, the J call TRBJ1-6; 7 bases are a match to TRBD1. CDR1 is SEHNR, CDR2 FQNEAQ, per germline (reference sequence). The CDR3 extends over 14 amino acids. The J segment lost 7 bases and the V segment lost 5 bases, leaving 5 bases of the junction unmatched. CDR3 loop: CASSLGQRNSPLHF. The CDR3 nucleotides read TGTGCCAGCAGCCTGGGACAGAGAAATTCACCCCTCCACTTT.

This clone was observed a few times. This chain joins TRBV5-1 and TRBJ2-1; D not resolved. The CDR3 extends over 15 amino acids. Germline V gene data show CDR1 as SGHRS and CDR2 as YFSETQ. Trimming took 4 bases from V and 0 from J, leaving 11 bases between them. The CDR3 DNA is TGCGCCAGCAGCCCTGGTTCGGGCTCCTACAATGAGCAGTTCTTC. This encodes CASSPGSGSYNEQFF.

This clone was seen only once. V gene TRBV7-6 combines with J gene TRBJ2-5, with D perhaps assigned TRBD1 or TRBD2 (8 bases each). CDR1 SGHVS and CDR2 FNYEAQ come from the germline V gene. CDR3 length: 16 residues. V lost 5 bases to trimming and J lost 7 bases, with 23 bases between them. The CDR3 reads CASSPPLAGQAATQYF. The CDR3 DNA is TGTGCCAGCAGCCCTCCCTTAGCGGGACAGGCGGCGACCCAGTACTTC.

This clone was detected a few times. This chain joins TRBV2 and TRBJ1-1, with no clear D. Germline V gene sequence: CDR1 SNHLY, CDR2 FYNNEI. This CDR3 is 15 amino acids long. V lost 2 bases to trimming and J lost 1 base, with 11 bases between them. For the CDR3, the DNA is TGTGCCAGCAGTGAAAATCTACAGCCGAACACTGAAGCTTTCTTT. Protein: CASSENLQPNTEAFF.

The V and J genes are TRBV6-5 and TRBJ2-5; D tentatively fits TRBD1 or TRBD2 (5 bases each). CDR1 and CDR2 (germline): MNHEY, SVGAGI. The CDR3 contains 13 residues. The V gene lost 8 bases and the J gene lost 1 base, with 11 bases spanning the gap. Here the CDR3 DNA reads TGTGCCAGCGCGAGGGGCGGCCAAGAGACCCAGTACTTC. Its translation: CASARGGQETQYF.

The CDR3 reads CASMVGDTDTQYF. The DNA of the CDR3 is TGTGCCAGCATGGTCGGGGACACAGATACGCAGTATTTT. The V call is TRBV2, the J call TRBJ2-3; D may be TRBD2 (5 bases). CDR3 length equals 13 residues. V was pared by 7 bases and J by 2 bases, with 10 bases between. Germline CDR1 SNHLY, CDR2 FYNNEI.

This clone was observed a handful of times. The rearrangement links TRBV27 to TRBJ2-1; perhaps D is TRBD1 or TRBD2 (5 bases each). With 4 bases removed from V and 4 bases from J, the gap between germline ends came to 20 bases. The CDR3 contains 17 residues. CDR1 MNHEY and CDR2 SMNVEV come from the germline V gene (reference sequence). CDR3 DNA sequence: TGTGCCAGCAGTTCTTATGGCCCCGGGACGGGGTACAATGAGCAGTTCTTC. Translating it yields CASSSYGPGTGYNEQFF.

The V and J genes are TRBV4-3 and TRBJ1-6, with 7 bases lining up with TRBD1. CDR3 length: 18 amino acids. V was pared by 0 bases and J by 3 bases, with 8 bases of the junction left unmatched. Germline V CDR1 and CDR2: LGHNA, YSLEER. CDR3 DNA: TGCGCCAGCAGCCAAGATTGGGACAGAGGGGACTATAATTCACCCCTCCACTTT. Translated, it gives CASSQDWDRGDYNSPLHF.